This T cell receptor beta chain appears in the sequencing data of a study of control samples from healthy donors and cancer patients. V was clipped by 0 bases and J by 3 bases, with 18 bases between them. Germline V CDR1 and CDR2: SGHAT, FQNNGV. The CDR3 has 17 residues. TCRdb's copy holds only in-frame clones and misses some; the assay was immunoSEQ multiplex PCR. This repertoire shows around 94,000 clones, 70% to 90% found once; its top ten account for roughly 1.2%. Sequencing input: blood. This sequence joins TRBV11-2 and TRBJ2-7; possibly TRBD1 or TRBD2 for D (6 bases each). The TCR sequence derives from a woman between 45 and 65 years old in good health. The DNA of the CDR3 is TGTGCCAGCAGCTTAGATTCGGGGGCCATCCTTTTCTACGAGCAGTACTTC. It specifies CASSLDSGAILFYEQYF.